The present TCR beta chain was sequenced within a study of Graves' ophthalmopathy and Graves' hyperthyroidism. About the study: Peripheral blood sampling occurred at initial diagnosis, before any treatment.

The TCR beta CDR3 regions underwent amplification from RNA transcripts. First-round RT-PCR employed HTBI primers, with a second-round multiplex PCR after it. TCRdb reprocessed the multiplex PCR reads with MiXCR, giving one entry per CDR3 protein. This sample has 240,000 or so distinct CDR3 sequences, with approximately 42% found just once. Thyroid ultrasound, orbital computed tomography, TRAb, serum thyroxine and clinical symptoms formed the basis of diagnosis. General study results and limits: Appearing in blood as well were most expanded thyroid clonotypes above 0.001 frequency. With a specificity of about 73% and a sensitivity of 70% to 71%, the model predicted ophthalmopathy progression.

As concerns this clonotype: Its antigen remains unknown.

V lost 7 bases and J 0 bases, leaving 10 bases between the germline ends. The CDR3 has 13 amino acids. CDR1 SGHTA and CDR2 FQGNSA come from the germline V gene. This TCR was sampled from an adult man with Graves' ophthalmopathy. The specimen sequenced was peripheral blood. V and J are TRBV7-2 and TRBJ2-7; the D is unclear. The CDR3 sequence: CASKTASSYEQYF. In DNA, the CDR3 is TGTGCCAGCAAAACGGCTAGCTCCTACGAGCAGTACTTC. Full variable domain (remainder filled in from reference TRBV7-2 and TRBJ2-7): GAGVSQSPSNKVTEKGKDVELRCDPISGHTALYWYRQSLGQGLEFLIYFQGNSAPDKSGLPSDRFSAERTGGSVSTLTIQRTQQEDSAVYLCASKTASSYEQYFGPGTRLTVT.